The 7 T cell receptor beta chains below were found in one sample sequenced in a study of shared clonotypes between healthy human individuals. Produced via immunoSEQ multiplex PCR; TCRdb's table is partial and in-frame only. The data hold some 240,000 clones, with 65% observed a single time. The sequenced sample was memory CD4+ T cells sorted from blood. Subset: CD45RA-negative fraction. These receptors were collected from a man younger than 45 in good health.

The chain has TRBV25-1 and TRBJ1-1; TRBD1 agrees at 7 bases. Losses at the gene ends were 5 bases for V and 1 base for J; bases not matched to a gene: 4. Germline loops: CDR1 MGHDK, CDR2 SYGVNS. The CDR3 sequence is 14 residues long. CDR3 coding DNA: TGTGCCAGCAGTCCAGGGGGGACGAACACTGAAGCTTTCTTT. Amino acid sequence: CASSPGGTNTEAFF. The variable domain in full, with the rest retrieved from reference TRBV25-1 and TRBJ1-1, is EADIYQTPRYLVIGTGKKITLECSQTMGHDKMYWYQQDPGMELHLIHYSYGVNSTEKGDLSSESTVSRIRTEHFPLTLESARPSHTSQYLCASSPGGTNTEAFFGQGTRLTVV.

The chain is built from TRBV4-3 and TRBJ2-5; D tentatively reads TRBD1 or TRBD2 (5 bases each). This CDR3 is 15 amino acids long. Trimming took off 4 bases at V and 5 bases at J, with 17 bases between the two ends. Germline V gene lookup returns CDR1 LGHNA and CDR2 YSLEER. CDR3 sequence: CASSRGTEGQETQYF. The CDR3 DNA follows: TGCGCCAGCAGCCGTGGGACGGAAGGCCAGGAGACCCAGTACTTC.

This clone was counted a few times. The chain carries TRBV10-1 and TRBJ2-5, with D unclear. V shed 0 bases and J shed 3 bases, with 8 bases lying between them. The CDR3 extends over 14 amino acids. Germline V gene data show CDR1 as WNHNN and CDR2 as SYGVQD (reference sequence). The CDR3 here is CASSESITKETQYF. Written as DNA, the CDR3 is TGCGCCAGCAGTGAGTCGATCACCAAAGAGACCCAGTACTTC.

The V call is TRBV9, the J call TRBJ2-1; the match to TRBD2 covers 10 bases. CDR1 SGDLS and CDR2 YYNGEE come from the germline V gene. V shed 4 bases, J shed 7 bases, and the junction held 8 bases outside the gene matches. The CDR3 spans 15 residues. CDR3 residues: CASSPTSGWVNEQFF. The DNA for the CDR3 is TGTGCCAGCAGCCCGACTAGCGGGTGGGTAAATGAGCAGTTCTTC.

The chain uses TRBV6-5 and TRBJ2-7, with D possibly TRBD1 on 7 matching bases. V lost 3 bases to trimming and J lost 2 bases, with 14 bases between them. The CDR3 is 15 residues long. Germline CDR1 is MNHEY and CDR2 is SVGAGI. CDR3 region: CASSYGGTATYEQYF. CDR3 DNA: TGTGCCAGCAGTTATGGCGGGACAGCGACCTACGAGCAGTACTTC.

This chain links TRBV21-1 with TRBJ2-7; the D call of TRBD2 is as the table states it, not checked on the DNA. TRBV21-1 is labeled a pseudogene. This CDR3 spans 17 amino acids. This chain's CDR3 is CASSILSGRGGRIEQYF. The CDR3 DNA is TGTGCCAGCAGCATCCTGAGCGGGAGAGGGGGAAGGATCGAGCAGTACTTC.

The V call is TRBV28, the J call TRBJ2-7; D is ambiguous. Germline loops: CDR1 MDHEN, CDR2 SYDVKM. V lost 2 bases and J lost 2, with 4 bases in between. CDR3 length: 12 residues. CDR3 sequence (DNA): TGTGCCAGCAGTTTACAAACCTACGAGCAGTACTTC. Protein product: CASSLQTYEQYF.